This TCR beta chain was documented in a study of blood T cell repertoires in COVID-19. Study in general: The cDNA or gDNA used as material had been derived from T cells, B-cell-depleted T cells, or PBMCs.

Patients of the Seattle cohort, enrolled during active infection, were followed longitudinally. Germline loops: CDR1 MDHEN, CDR2 SYDVKM. The V end was cut by 6 bases, the J end by 9 bases, with 11 bases between. The CDR3 loop spans 11 amino acids. In the authors' workflow: Estimates of nucleated cell counts were drawn from the amplification of reference gene primers. Produced via immunoSEQ multiplex PCR; TCRdb's table is partial and in-frame only. V and J calls and clone size are as listed in that table; D and trimming were resolved from the DNA. The sample has a few hundred thousand clones; approximately 78% are singletons.

The chain carries TRBV28 and TRBJ1-2; unclear D gene. This TCR derives from a woman aged 80 or older with COVID-19, enrolled during active disease. Input material: peripheral blood. The CDR3, as DNA: TGTGCCAGCAGCCTACTACAAAGCTACACCTTC. Amino acid sequence: CASSLLQSYTF.